This T cell receptor (beta chain) was profiled in a study of T-cell reconstitution after alpha-beta-depleted transplantation in children. TCRbeta library preparation incorporated unique molecular identifiers. TCRdb re-called the PCR reads through MiXCR, storing one row per CDR3 protein. The sample has around 400,000 distinct CDR3 sequences, about a tenth seen once. Trimming cost V 0 bases and J 3 bases, with 6 bases left between them. The CDR3 is 14 residues long. The germline gives CDR1 SGHRS, CDR2 YFSETQ. This receptor was obtained from a human donor who donated a stem cell graft to a child with acute myeloid leukemia. The sample consisted of PBMCs from the stem cell graft donor, taken from the stem cell graft. The J gene is TRBJ2-2, the V gene TRBV5-1; D ambiguous. The chain's CDR3 is CASSLALYTGELFF. The CDR3 coding sequence is TGCGCCAGCAGCTTGGCCCTGTACACCGGGGAGCTGTTTTTT.